Presented here are 18 T cell receptor beta chains from one specimen sequenced in a study of cytomegalovirus exposure and HLA in healthy donors. PCR was performed using 60 Vbeta and 13 Jbeta primers. Sequencing used immunoSEQ multiplex PCR; TCRdb keeps in-frame clones, though not all of them. The table has 80,000 to 95,000 clones, 60% to 80% seen once. Sequenced: PBMCs. The receptors were sampled from a woman aged 30 to 39 in good health and CMV-seronegative.

This rearrangement joins TRBV4-1 to TRBJ1-2, with TRBD1 matching 12 bases. V lost 1 base to trimming and J lost 4 bases; unmatched junction nucleotides: 7. The CDR3 is 17 amino acids. Per the germline V gene, CDR1 is MGHRA and CDR2 is YSYEKL. The CDR3, as DNA: TGCGCCAGCAGCCAAGTGGGACAGGGGGCTCAAGGCTATGGCTACACCTTC. Protein sequence: CASSQVGQGAQGYGYTF.

This clone was recorded a few times. The chain employs TRBV6-1 and TRBJ2-2, with 12 bases identical to TRBD2. CDR1 is MNHNS, CDR2 SASEGT, per germline. The CDR3 is 16 amino acids. Germline trimming cut 3 bases from V and 5 bases from J; bases unmatched to any gene: 4. The DNA of the CDR3 is TGTGCCAGCAGTGACCCACTAGCGGGAGGTACCGGGGAGCTGTTTTTT. This gives the protein CASSDPLAGGTGELFF.

The rearrangement links TRBV9 to TRBJ2-7; unclear D gene. Trimming took 0 bases from V and 1 from J, leaving 11 bases between them. Germline assignment: CDR1 SGDLS and CDR2 YYNGEE. The CDR3 sequence is 15 residues long. In DNA form, the CDR3 reads TGTGCCAGCAGCGTAGCGGGTGGCCAATCCTACGAGCAGTACTTC. Translating it yields CASSVAGGQSYEQYF. The variable domain in full, completed from reference TRBV9 and TRBJ2-7, reads DSGVTQTPKHLITATGQRVTLRCSPRSGDLSVYWYQQSLDQGLQFLIQYYNGEERAKGNILERFSAQQFPDLHSELNLSSLELGDSALYFCASSVAGGQSYEQYFGPGTRLTVT.

The chain couples TRBV6-4 to TRBJ2-1; 9 bases align to TRBD2. Germline lookup yields CDR1 MRHNA and CDR2 SNTAGT. This CDR3 spans 15 amino acids. V lost 2 bases and J lost 14; bases outside the gene matches: 13. The CDR3 DNA follows: TGTGCCAGCAGTGACAAGTTTGCGGGAGGGCCGGTAGAGTTCTTC. Amino acid sequence: CASSDKFAGGPVEFF.

The J gene is TRBJ1-3, the V gene TRBV19; D remains ambiguous. The CDR3 is 14 residues long. In germline, CDR1 is LNHDA, CDR2 SQIVND (reference sequence). With 3 bases removed from V and 4 bases from J, the gap between germline ends came to 10 bases. This CDR3 reads CASSMTHSGNTIYF. The CDR3 coding sequence is TGTGCCAGTAGTATGACACATTCGGGAAACACCATATATTTT.

This clone was found a few times. This chain links TRBV10-3 with TRBJ2-7; 10 nucleotides agree with TRBD1. V shed 6 bases, J shed 3 bases, and the junction held 5 bases outside the gene matches. Germline CDR1 reads ENHRY; CDR2 reads SYGVKD. The CDR3 has 14 residues. In DNA form, the CDR3 reads TGTGCCATCAGACGGGACAGGGGAATCTACGAGCAGTACTTC. Protein sequence: CAIRRDRGIYEQYF.

J is TRBJ2-7 and V is TRBV21-1; the table assigns TRBD1, which was not confirmed against the DNA. TRBV21-1 is a pseudogene locus. This CDR3 contains 15 residues. The CDR3 DNA reads TGTGCCAGCAGCAAACTGAGTACAGAAACCTACGAGCAGTACTTC. It yields the protein CASSKLSTETYEQYF.

The gene calls are TRBV19 and TRBJ2-2; 10 bases agree with TRBD1. This CDR3 contains 16 residues. The trim removed 5 bases at V and 3 bases at J, leaving 6 bases unmatched. CDR1 is LNHDA and CDR2 is SQIVND in the germline V gene (reference sequence). CDR3 DNA sequence: TGTGCCAGTAGTTGGTCGGGGACAGGGGACACCGGGGAGCTGTTTTTT. Its translation is CASSWSGTGDTGELFF.

V usage is TRBV5-1 and J usage is TRBJ1-2, with 7 bases fitting TRBD1. J gave up 3 bases and V 0 bases, and 2 bases lay outside the gene matches. CDR3 size: 14 residues. CDR1 is SGHRS and CDR2 is YFSETQ in the germline V gene. Here the CDR3 DNA reads TGCGCCAGCAGCTTGGGACAGGGTGACTATGGCTACACCTTC. As protein: CASSLGQGDYGYTF. The full variable domain, rest sourced from reference TRBV5-1 and TRBJ1-2, is KAGVTQTPRYLIKTRGQQVTLSCSPISGHRSVSWYQQTPGQGLQFLFEYFSETQRNKGNFPGRFSGRQFSNSRSEMNVSTLELGDSALYLCASSLGQGDYGYTFGSGTRLTVV.

V gene TRBV30 combines with J gene TRBJ2-2, with 10 bases identical to TRBD1. Germline CDR1 reads GTSNPN; CDR2 reads SVGIG (reference sequence). The CDR3 spans 15 residues. Trimming cost V 3 bases and J 6 bases; bases outside gene matches: 7. The CDR3 DNA follows: TGTGCCTGGAGGGGGGACAGGGGTCCGGCCGGGGAGCTGTTTTTT. It is translated as CAWRGDRGPAGELFF.

A word on this clone: A junction end diverges from the germline sequence, so it may reflect a read error. The V call is TRBV20-1, the J call TRBJ1-1, with 7 bases identical to TRBD1. The V gene's germline CDR1 is DFQATT and CDR2 SNEGSKA (reference sequence). This CDR3 is built from 11 residues. CDR3 residues: CSAREGAQAFF. The CDR3 DNA is TGCAGTGCTCGAGAGGGGGCACAAGCTTTCTTT.

The genes are TRBV28 and TRBJ1-1; D might be TRBD1 (5 bases). The germline V gene encodes CDR1 MDHEN and CDR2 SYDVKM. V lost 3 bases to trimming and J lost 1 base, with 12 bases between them. This CDR3 contains 15 residues. The DNA of the CDR3 is TGTGCCAGCAGTTTTGTGGGGCGGGGGAACACTGAAGCTTTCTTT. It is translated as CASSFVGRGNTEAFF.

Judged by abundance, this clone is medium-sized (0.01 to 0.1%). The V call is TRBV5-4, the J call TRBJ1-2; maybe TRBD1 (5 bases). CDR1 is SGHNT, CDR2 YYREEE, per germline (reference sequence). Trimming stripped 0 bases from V and 6 bases from J, with 15 bases between. The CDR3 is 15 residues long. CDR3 in amino acids: CASSLEPGSVDGYTF. The CDR3 coding sequence is TGTGCCAGCAGCTTGGAGCCAGGGTCCGTCGATGGCTACACCTTC. The variable domain in full, completed from reference TRBV5-4 and TRBJ1-2, reads ETGVTQSPTHLIKTRGQQVTLRCSSQSGHNTVSWYQQALGQGPQFIFQYYREEENGRGNFPPRFSGLQFPNYSSELNVNALELDDSALYLCASSLEPGSVDGYTFGSGTRLTVV.

J is TRBJ1-1 and V is TRBV5-1; D is uncertain. Germline V gene lookup returns CDR1 SGHRS and CDR2 YFSETQ. The germline V and J ends were trimmed by 4 bases and 3 bases, with 10 bases remaining between them. The CDR3 contains 13 residues. The CDR3 is CASSIRGDTEAFF. The CDR3 nucleotides are TGCGCCAGCAGCATACGAGGAGACACTGAAGCTTTCTTT.

V and J are TRBV10-3 and TRBJ2-7, with a weak D call TRBD1 (6 bases). Trimming removed 3 bases from V and 0 bases from J, with 15 bases in between. The CDR3 consists of 16 residues. CDR1 is ENHRY and CDR2 is SYGVKD in the germline V gene. The CDR3 DNA sequence: TGTGCCATCAGTGAAGGGCAGGGGCGTTTCTCCTACGAGCAGTACTTC. Protein product: CAISEGQGRFSYEQYF.

The rearrangement joins TRBV9 to TRBJ2-1; perhaps TRBD2 as D (7 bases). CDR1 SGDLS and CDR2 YYNGEE come from the germline V gene. The germline V and J ends were trimmed by 0 bases and 4 bases, with 11 bases remaining between them. CDR3 length: 15 residues. CDR3 sequence reads: CASSVGGRGYNEQFF. CDR3 bases: TGTGCCAGCAGCGTAGGTGGGAGGGGGTACAATGAGCAGTTCTTC.

V and J are TRBV6-1 and TRBJ1-6, with D maybe TRBD1 (6 bases). The V end was cut by 8 bases, the J end by 6 bases, with 17 bases between. CDR1 and CDR2 (germline): MNHNS, SASEGT. CDR3 size: 15 residues. The CDR3 DNA sequence: TGTGCCAGCTTGTTTACCGGGACAAGTAATTCACCCCTCCACTTT. This codes for CASLFTGTSNSPLHF.

The chain links TRBV5-1 to TRBJ2-1, with 7 bases matching TRBD2. Germline trimming cut 4 bases from V and 1 base from J; bases unmatched to any gene: 5. The CDR3 is made up of 15 amino acids. Germline CDR1 reads SGHRS; CDR2 reads YFSETQ. The CDR3 coding sequence is TGCGCCAGCAGCGAAAGCGGGAATTCCTACAATGAGCAGTTCTTC. Translating it yields CASSESGNSYNEQFF.